Listed here are 18 T cell receptor beta chains from one sample, sequenced in a study of blood T cell repertoires in COVID-19. Data came from immunoSEQ multiplex PCR; TCRdb stores just in-frame clones and leaves some out. The data show around 300,000 clones, about 87% seen once. What was sequenced was PBMCs or T cells enriched from blood (not recorded which). The source is a man aged 30 to 45 who had recovered from COVID-19.

The V call is TRBV6-5, the J call TRBJ1-6; 8 nucleotides match TRBD1. The CDR3 has 16 amino acids. Germline values: CDR1 MNHEY, CDR2 SVGAGI. V lost 2 bases to trimming and J lost 6 bases; unmatched junction nucleotides: 6. The CDR3 DNA sequence: TGTGCCAGCAGTTACGACGGGACAGGACCTAATTCACCCCTCCACTTT. It codes for CASSYDGTGPNSPLHF.

J is TRBJ1-1 and V is TRBV4-1, with D possibly TRBD1 on 5 matching bases. Germline CDR1 MGHRA, CDR2 YSYEKL. Trimming left V 1 base short and J 6 bases short, with 9 bases between. The CDR3 loop spans 13 amino acids. CDR3 in amino acids: CASSQGRGPEAFF. The CDR3 region has the DNA TGCGCCAGCAGCCAAGGGAGGGGTCCTGAAGCTTTCTTT.

The rearrangement joins TRBV18 to TRBJ2-7; possible D gene TRBD1, 6 bases. CDR3 size: 12 residues. With 6 bases removed from V and 5 bases from J, the gap between germline ends came to 11 bases. Germline values: CDR1 KGHSH, CDR2 LQKENI. DNA for the CDR3: TGTGCCAGCTCGCCCAACAGGGACGAGCAGTACTTC. This codes for CASSPNRDEQYF.

The chain couples TRBV7-5 to TRBJ2-5; the table's TRBD2 call for D was not verified on the DNA. TRBV7-5 is termed a pseudogene. The CDR3 covers 16 residues. The DNA of the CDR3 is TGTGTCAGAAGCTCCGGACTAGCGGGAGCTCAAGAGACCCAGTACTTC. It yields the protein CVRSSGLAGAQETQYF.

The chain couples TRBV12-5 to TRBJ1-1, with D perhaps TRBD1 (6 bases). The V gene lost 3 bases and the J gene lost 5 bases, with 10 bases spanning the gap. This CDR3 is 13 amino acids long. Germline V gene data show CDR1 as LGHNT and CDR2 as FRNRAP. Written as DNA, the CDR3 is TGTGCTAGTGGTTTACAGGGAAGGACTGAAGCTTTCTTT. Encoded protein: CASGLQGRTEAFF.

This clone was counted a single time. V is TRBV5-1 and J is TRBJ2-7; 10 bases match TRBD1. Germline V lookup: CDR1 SGHRS, CDR2 YFSETQ. This CDR3 has 15 amino acids. V trimming: 7 bases; J trimming: 12 bases; junction bases outside the gene matches: 19. The CDR3 protein is CASDPTGTGVSSPYF. The CDR3 DNA is TGCGCCAGCGATCCAACCGGGACAGGGGTCAGTTCGCCGTACTTC.

The chain combines TRBV11-2 with TRBJ1-1; 7 bases match TRBD1. Germline trimming cut 5 bases from V and 2 bases from J; bases unmatched to any gene: 5. The germline gives CDR1 SGHAT, CDR2 FQNNGV. The CDR3 loop spans 14 amino acids. The CDR3 DNA sequence: TGTGCCAGCAGCCGACAGGGACCTAACACTGAAGCTTTCTTT. It codes for CASSRQGPNTEAFF.

In this sample, this clone turned up a few times. The chain uses TRBV5-1 and TRBJ1-1; D remains ambiguous. CDR1 is SGHRS, CDR2 YFSETQ, per germline. The CDR3 is 14 residues long. The V end lost 0 bases, the J end lost 1 base, and 7 bases lay between the germline ends. CDR3 in amino acids: CASSLEPGNTEAFF. The CDR3 DNA reads as TGCGCCAGCAGCTTGGAACCGGGGAACACTGAAGCTTTCTTT.

This chain links TRBV19 with TRBJ1-5; 7 positions match TRBD1. Per the germline V gene, CDR1 is LNHDA and CDR2 is SQIVND (reference sequence). V shed 9 bases, J shed 3 bases, and the junction held 14 bases outside the gene matches. The CDR3 spans 16 residues. CDR3 bases: TGTGCCAGCCTACTATCCCATGACAGGGCCAATCAGCCCCAGCATTTT. Its protein is CASLLSHDRANQPQHF.

The chain has TRBV9 and TRBJ1-3; D remains unclear. The CDR3 covers 12 residues. V was shortened by 6 bases and J by 7 bases, with 11 bases between the two germline ends. Germline-derived CDR1 and CDR2 are SGDLS and YYNGEE. As DNA, the CDR3 is TGTGCCAGCACCGGTGTATCTAACACCATATATTTT. This gives the protein CASTGVSNTIYF.

This chain connects TRBV27 to TRBJ2-7; D perhaps matches TRBD1 (6 bases). V shed 4 bases and J shed 3 bases, with 13 bases lying between them. From germline, CDR1 is MNHEY and CDR2 SMNVEV (reference sequence). The CDR3 totals 14 residues. The CDR3 DNA reads TGTGCCAGCAGTTCCACACAGGGTTTCTACGAGCAGTACTTC. Its translation is CASSSTQGFYEQYF.

The chain uses TRBV9 and TRBJ2-3; TRBD2 might be the D (6 bases). V was clipped by 2 bases and J by 0 bases, with 10 bases between them. The CDR3 contains 15 residues. Germline V CDR1 and CDR2: SGDLS, YYNGEE. The CDR3 region has the DNA TGTGCCAGCAGCGTGACTGGGGGGAGCACAGATACGCAGTATTTT. Residues: CASSVTGGSTDTQYF.

CDR3 sequence reads: CASSPSNEQFF. CDR3 DNA sequence: TGTGCCAGCTCACCTAGCAATGAGCAGTTCTTC. The chain is built from TRBV18 and TRBJ2-1; the D is unclear. V was shortened by 3 bases and J by 6 bases, with 3 bases between the two germline ends. This CDR3 spans 11 amino acids. Germline V gives CDR1 KGHSH, CDR2 LQKENI.

This clone was recorded only once. The chain employs TRBV6-2 or TRBV6-3 and TRBJ2-7; possibly TRBD1 for D (6 bases). V was clipped by 5 bases and J by 2 bases, with 10 bases between them. Looked up from germline, CDR1 is MNHEY and CDR2 is SVGEGT. The CDR3 runs to 13 residues. The CDR3 loop reads CASSLRTAYEQYF. CDR3 nucleotide sequence: TGTGCCAGCAGTCTTCGGACAGCCTACGAGCAGTACTTC.

V is TRBV14 and J is TRBJ2-5; no definite D call. Germline values: CDR1 SGHDN, CDR2 FVKESK. The CDR3 has 13 residues. V was shortened by 3 bases and J by 1 base, with 6 bases between the two germline ends. The CDR3 region is CASSQNTQETQYF. In DNA, the CDR3 is TGTGCCAGCAGCCAGAACACCCAAGAGACCCAGTACTTC.

The chain's CDR3 is CASSFGGTGPEKLFF. CDR3 nucleotide sequence: TGTGCCAGCAGCTTTGGCGGGACAGGCCCCGAAAAACTGTTTTTT. This chain uses TRBV7-9 with TRBJ1-4; 8 positions agree with TRBD1. The CDR3 consists of 15 residues. Looked up from germline, CDR1 is SEHNR and CDR2 is FQNEAQ (reference sequence). Unmatched junction bases numbered 8, after V lost 3 bases and J lost 8 bases. Together with reference TRBV7-9 and TRBJ1-4, the CDR3 gives the full variable domain: DTGVSQNPRHKITKRGQNVTFRCDPISEHNRLYWYRQTLGQGPEFLTYFQNEAQLEKSRLLSDRFSAERPKGSFSTLEIQRTEQGDSAMYLCASSFGGTGPEKLFFGSGTQLSVL.

CDR3 nucleotide sequence: TGTGCCACCAGCAGAGATCTTGGCAGGGTCTACGAGCAGTACTTC. Its protein is CATSRDLGRVYEQYF. J is TRBJ2-7 and V is TRBV15; D perhaps matches TRBD1 (5 bases). The V gene lost 0 bases and the J gene lost 3 bases, with 12 bases spanning the gap. The germline gives CDR1 LNHNV, CDR2 YYDKDF (reference sequence). CDR3 size: 15 residues.

The chain couples TRBV28 to TRBJ1-2; TRBD1 aligns across 8 bases. Germline CDR1 MDHEN, CDR2 SYDVKM. V shed 6 bases, J shed 7 bases, and the junction held 4 bases outside the gene matches. CDR3 length: 12 residues. The CDR3 sequence: CASSLGQGGYTF. The CDR3 coding sequence is TGTGCCAGCAGCCTTGGACAGGGTGGCTACACCTTC.